The rows below give T cell receptor beta chains drawn from one sample of a study of glioma-infiltrating T cells. TCRdb fed the multiplex PCR reads into MiXCR, producing one record per CDR3 protein. The sample holds some 12,000 distinct CDR3 sequences, more than 20% seen once. The sample comprised glioma tissue, nonneoplastic brain tissue, or PBMCs (not recorded which). The receptor set was obtained from a human donor with low-grade glioma or glioblastoma, undergoing nonglioma brain surgery, or in good health (not recorded which). CDR3s include the opening cysteine and the closing phenylalanine or tryptophan. Each record gives: V gene, clone size, D gene, J gene, CDR3 protein, CDR3 DNA. D genes are given only for firm matches. Rows give clone size only sometimes, using once, few, many, or a class for an expanded clone.

>TRBV10-1|few|.|TRBJ2-5
CASSESNGGQETQYF
TGCGCCAGCAGTGAGTCCAACGGGGGACAAGAGACCCAGTACTTC
>TRBV6-1|many|.|TRBJ1-5
CASSDIQGTSQPQHF
TGTGCCAGCAGTGATATTCAGGGGACGTCACAGCCCCAGCATTTT
>TRBV5-1|.|TRBD1|TRBJ2-1
CASSVGQGSSYNEQFF
TGCGCCAGCAGCGTGGGACAGGGATCCTCCTACAATGAGCAGTTCTTC
>TRBV20-1|few|TRBD2|TRBJ2-1
CSVDTGTSGRSSYNEQFF
TGCAGCGTTGACACCGGGACTAGCGGGCGGAGCTCCTACAATGAGCAGTTCTTC
>TRBV27|.|.|TRBJ2-1
CASSLPTSNNGQFF
TGTGCCAGCAGTTTACCAACTAGTAACAATGGGCAGTTCTTC
>TRBV3-1|.|.|TRBJ1-4
CASSQISSGATNEKLFF
TGTGCCAGCAGCCAGATAAGCTCCGGGGCAACTAATGAAAAACTGTTTTTT
>TRBV29-1|.|.|TRBJ1-1
CSVVGGLGTEAFF
TGCAGCGTAGTCGGGGGATTGGGTACTGAAGCTTTCTTT
>TRBV7-9|few|TRBD2|TRBJ2-7
CASRSTSGSQEQYF
TGTGCCAGCAGATCTACTAGCGGGAGTCAGGAGCAGTACTTC
>TRBV12-3/TRBV12-4|.|.|TRBJ1-3
CASCRGGNTIYF
TGTGCCAGCTGTAGAGGGGGAAACACCATATATTTT
>TRBV2|.|.|TRBJ2-2
CASSEDLGELFF
TGTGCCAGCAGTGAGGACCTCGGGGAGCTGTTTTTT
>TRBV20-1|many|TRBD1|TRBJ1-2
CSATGTGSLGYTF
TGCAGTGCTACTGGGACAGGGTCTCTTGGCTACACCTTC
>TRBV7-3|once|.|TRBJ2-1
CASSLFLASYNEQSF
TGTGCCAGCAGCTTATTCCTAGCGTCCTACAATGAGCAGTCCTTC
>TRBV28|many|.|TRBJ1-6
CASRSSNSPLHF
TGTGCCAGCAGGTCTAGTAATTCACCCCTCCACTTT
>TRBV7-2|many|.|TRBJ2-1
CASSYRYNEQFF
TGTGCCAGCAGCTACCGCTACAATGAGCAGTTCTTC
>TRBV6-2/TRBV6-3|many|TRBD2|TRBJ2-7
CASSYANSGSYEQYF
TGTGCCAGCAGTTACGCTAATAGCGGGTCGTACGAGCAGTACTTC
>TRBV2|few|.|TRBJ2-7
CASKATENAGYEQYF
TGTGCCAGCAAGGCTACGGAGAATGCGGGCTACGAGCAGTACTTC
>TRBV4-3|.|.|TRBJ2-2
CASRTVGTGKLFF
TGCGCCAGCAGGACCGTGGGTACCGGGAAGCTGTTTTTT
>TRBV20-1|many|TRBD2|TRBJ2-7
CSAGAGGPREQYF
TGCAGTGCTGGGGCGGGAGGGCCTAGGGAGCAGTACTTC
>TRBV7-2|few|.|TRBJ2-1
CASSPVGVNEQFF
TGTGCCAGCAGCCCAGTCGGCGTCAATGAGCAGTTCTTC
>TRBV20-1|.|TRBD2|TRBJ2-1
CSAPTSGEVSKQFF
TGCAGTGCACCTACTAGCGGGGAAGTAAGTAAGCAGTTCTTC
>TRBV6-1|many|TRBD1|TRBJ2-7
CASSEAGTGVAEQYF
TGTGCCAGCAGTGAAGCGGGGACAGGGGTCGCCGAGCAGTACTTC
>TRBV3-1|.|TRBD2|TRBJ2-7
CASSQDTAGPHREQYF
TGTGCCAGCAGCCAAGATACAGCGGGACCACACCGGGAGCAGTACTTC
>TRBV9|.|.|TRBJ1-2
CASSVGPDGGAGGYTF
TGTGCCAGCAGCGTAGGTCCAGACGGGGGCGCGGGTGGCTACACCTTC
>TRBV28|.|TRBD2|TRBJ2-7
CASSGTTGGSEQYF
TGTGCCAGCTCAGGGACTACCGGTGGCTCCGAGCAGTACTTC
>TRBV28|many|.|TRBJ1-5
CASRTGGSQHF
TGTGCCAGCCGAACCGGGGGGTCCCAGCATTTT
>TRBV6-6|medium-sized|.|TRBJ1-5
CASSYDRNQPQHF
TGTGCCAGCAGTTACGACCGGAACCAGCCCCAGCATTTT
>TRBV6-1|medium-sized|TRBD1|TRBJ2-3
CASGDSSTDTQYF
TGTGCCAGCGGGGACAGCAGCACAGATACGCAGTATTTT
>TRBV27|once|TRBD2|TRBJ2-6
CATSGSSGANVLTF
TGTGCCACCAGCGGGAGCTCTGGGGCCAACGTCCTGACTTTC
>TRBV20-1|few|TRBD2|TRBJ2-2
CSARDDRGGRASGELFF
TGCAGTGCTAGAGATGACCGAGGCGGGAGGGCCTCCGGGGAGCTGTTTTTT